Listed below are T cell receptor beta chains from one sample, sequenced in a study of blood T cell repertoires in COVID-19. Generated by immunoSEQ multiplex PCR, the TCRdb table keeps only in-frame clones and is missing some. The sample has 150,000 to 200,000 clones; under 85% are singletons. Specimen: peripheral blood. The receptors derive from a woman older than 75 with acute or convalescent COVID-19. CDR3s include the opening cysteine and the closing phenylalanine or tryptophan. A D gene is named only where the DNA matches it firmly. A clone size is listed for some rows: how often the clone was seen (once, few, many), or a class if it is expanded.

- | TRBJ1-1 | TRBV5-1 | 15 | TRBD1 | TGCGCCAGCAGCGCCGGGACAGGGCAGGGTACTGAAGCTTTCTTT | CASSAGTGQGTEAFF
- | TRBJ1-6 | TRBV5-4 | 15 | - | TGTGCCAGCAGCCGACCGGACATTAGGGATTCACCCCTCCACTTT | CASSRPDIRDSPLHF
- | TRBJ2-7 | TRBV19 | 16 | TRBD1 | TGTGCCAGTACCCGATCTGCCAGGGACAGAACCTACGAGCAGTACTTC | CASTRSARDRTYEQYF
few | TRBJ1-2 | TRBV2 | 14 | - | TGTGCCAGATCGACAGGTCAAAGCTCTTATGGCTACACCTTC | CARSTGQSSYGYTF
- | TRBJ2-5 | TRBV5-6 | 12 | - | TGTGCCAGCCGTCAGGGGGGAGAGACCCAGTACTTC | CASRQGGETQYF
- | TRBJ2-1 | TRBV11-2 | 17 | TRBD2 | TGTGCCAGCAGCTTAGATGGCGGGGGGGCCGCTTACAATGAGCAGTTCTTC | CASSLDGGGAAYNEQFF
- | TRBJ2-3 | TRBV10-2 | 15 | TRBD1 | TGCGCCAGCAGGCAGGGACAGGGGGCATTAGTTACGCAGTATTTT | CASRQGQGALVTQYF
- | TRBJ2-3 | TRBV5-6 | 15 | - | TGTGCCAGCAGCTTGGGACAGATCCTTCCCGGTACGCAGTATTTT | CASSLGQILPGTQYF
- | TRBJ2-5 | TRBV6-2/TRBV6-3 | 17 | TRBD2 | TGTGCCAGCAGTTACCGGGGGGGCAGCGGGAGGGGAAAGACCCAGTACTTC | CASSYRGGSGRGKTQYF
once | TRBJ1-2 | TRBV4-3 | 16 | - | TGCGCCAGCAGCCAAGATCTAGCAGGAAAAAACTATGGCTACACCTTC | CASSQDLAGKNYGYTF
- | TRBJ1-6 | TRBV9 | 15 | - | TGTGCCAGCAGCGCCGGAGGCGCGTATAATTCACCCCTCCACTTT | CASSAGGAYNSPLHF
- | TRBJ1-3 | TRBV3-1/TRBV3-2 | 16 | - | TGTGCCAGCAGCCAAATACAGGTCACCCCCGGAAACACCATATATTTT | CASSQIQVTPGNTIYF
- | TRBJ1-4 | TRBV6-1 | 14 | - | TGTGCCAGCAGTGAACGCGGGTATTCGGTAAAACTGTTTTTT | CASSERGYSVKLFF
- | TRBJ1-2 | TRBV7-9 | 15 | TRBD1 | TGTGCCAGCAGCCCCCAGGGGGCGCTGGGCTATGGCTACACCTTC | CASSPQGALGYGYTF
- | TRBJ2-1 | TRBV9 | 19 | TRBD2 | TGTGCCAGCAGCCCGAGAGCGGCTAGCGGGTCGGCTTCCTACAATGAGCAGTTCTTC | CASSPRAASGSASYNEQFF
- | TRBJ2-1 | TRBV5-1 | 16 | - | TGCGCCAGCAGCTTTGTCTTGGGCGGGGATTACAATGAGCAGTTCTTC | CASSFVLGGDYNEQFF
- | TRBJ2-2 | TRBV7-2 | 15 | TRBD2 | TGTGCCAGCAGCTTCCTCGGGGGGGGAACCGGGGAGCTGTTTTTT | CASSFLGGGTGELFF
- | TRBJ2-3 | TRBV18 | 15 | TRBD2 | TGTGCCAGCTCACCGGTAGCGGGTACAACAGATACGCAGTATTTT | CASSPVAGTTDTQYF
- | TRBJ2-7 | TRBV6-6 | 16 | - | TGTGCCAGCAGTCTTAGACCCGATTCGGGTTACTACGAGCAGTACTTC | CASSLRPDSGYYEQYF
- | TRBJ2-2 | TRBV6-4 | 13 | - | TGTGCCAGCAGTGAACAGGGTACCGGGGAGCTGTTTTTT | CASSEQGTGELFF
- | TRBJ1-5 | TRBV20-1 | 15 | TRBD1 | TGCAGTGCTAGTCCCGGGACAGGCTCATCAGGTCCCCAGCATTTT | CSASPGTGSSGPQHF
- | TRBJ2-2 | TRBV2 | 15 | TRBD2 | TGTGCCAGCAGTGAAACTAGCGGGGGGTTCGGGGAGCTGTTTTTT | CASSETSGGFGELFF
- | TRBJ1-1 | TRBV19 | 12 | - | TGTGCCAGTACCTTAGATGGGAGGTACGCTTTCTTT | CASTLDGRYAFF
- | TRBJ1-5 | TRBV9 | 15 | - | TGTGCCAGCAGCGTAGAAGGGGCGAGCAATCAGCCCCAGCATTTT | CASSVEGASNQPQHF
- | TRBJ1-1 | TRBV10-3 | 18 | TRBD1 | TGTGCCACCCTAGAACGGACAGGCAGGGGAGTTCGGGGCACTGAAGCTTTCTTT | CATLERTGRGVRGTEAFF
- | TRBJ2-7 | TRBV12-3/TRBV12-4 | 13 | - | TGTGCCAGCAGTCCCTATACGATTTACGAGCAGTACTTC | CASSPYTIYEQYF
- | TRBJ1-1 | TRBV29-1 | 12 | - | TGCAGCGTCGCCGACAGTTACACTGAAGCTTTCTTT | CSVADSYTEAFF
- | TRBJ2-2 | TRBV11-3 | 14 | - | TGTGCCAGCAGCTCCACAATGAACACCGGGGAGCTGTTTTTT | CASSSTMNTGELFF
- | TRBJ2-7 | TRBV6-5 | 13 | TRBD2 | TGTGCCAGCGGGGGGGAAACGTCCTACGAGCAGTACTTC | CASGGETSYEQYF
- | TRBJ1-2 | TRBV7-2 | 16 | - | TGTGCCAGCAGCTTAGATCCCCCCACAGAGATCTATGGCTACACCTTC | CASSLDPPTEIYGYTF
- | TRBJ2-1 | TRBV14 | 16 | TRBD2 | TGTGCCAGCAGCCAAGCGCCTAGCGGATCCTACAATGAGCAGTTCTTC | CASSQAPSGSYNEQFF
once | TRBJ2-1 | TRBV5-1 | 15 | TRBD2 | TGCGCCAGCAGCCTGGGACTAGCGGGAGTCAATGAGCAGTTCTTC | CASSLGLAGVNEQFF
- | TRBJ1-5 | TRBV19 | 17 | TRBD1 | TGTGCCAGTAGTGTCGGGACAGGGGGTAGGGGCAATCAGCCCCAGCATTTT | CASSVGTGGRGNQPQHF
- | TRBJ1-1 | TRBV19 | 13 | - | TGTGCCAGTAAGGGCAGGGAGGAAACTGAAGCTTTCTTT | CASKGREETEAFF
- | TRBJ1-1 | TRBV7-9 | 14 | TRBD1 | TGTGCCAGCAGCTTAGGCAGGGGGCTCACTGAAGCTTTCTTT | CASSLGRGLTEAFF
- | TRBJ1-1 | TRBV7-2 | 16 | TRBD1 | TGTGCCAGCAGCTCTCGACAGGGGGCAGGGCCCACTGAAGCTTTCTTT | CASSSRQGAGPTEAFF
- | TRBJ2-5 | TRBV11-2 | 13 | TRBD2 | TGTGCCAGCAGCCGAGCGGGGCGGGAGACCCAGTACTTC | CASSRAGRETQYF
- | TRBJ2-7 | TRBV15 | 16 | TRBD1 | TGTGCCACCAGCTCGCGACCAAGGGGACAGACCTACGAGCAGTACTTC | CATSSRPRGQTYEQYF
- | TRBJ1-5 | TRBV5-1 | 15 | - | TGCGCCAGCAGCTTGATGGGGGCCGGCAATCAGCCCCAGCATTTT | CASSLMGAGNQPQHF
- | TRBJ1-2 | TRBV5-1 | 13 | - | TGCGCCAGCAGCTCGGACAGTAACTATGGCTACACCTTC | CASSSDSNYGYTF
- | TRBJ1-6 | TRBV7-9 | 15 | - | TGTGCCAGCAGCTTACGGAGCTCCTATAATTCACCCCTCCACTTT | CASSLRSSYNSPLHF
- | TRBJ1-1 | TRBV5-1 | 15 | - | TGCGCCAGCAGCTTGGATACGGGGGTGAACACTGAAGCTTTCTTT | CASSLDTGVNTEAFF
- | TRBJ2-5 | TRBV27 | 13 | - | TGTGCCAGCAGTCGTCGGGGTCAAGAGACCCAGTACTTC | CASSRRGQETQYF
- | TRBJ1-3 | TRBV13 | 15 | - | TGTGCCAGCAGCTTAGGACGGTACTCTGGAAACACCATATATTTT | CASSLGRYSGNTIYF
- | TRBJ1-4 | TRBV5-6 | 15 | - | TGTGCCAGCAGCTTCAGGGGATGGACTAATGAAAAACTGTTTTTT | CASSFRGWTNEKLFF
- | TRBJ2-1 | TRBV7-2 | 15 | TRBD1 | TGTGCCAGCAGTCCGCCGGGACAGAGACCCAATGAGCAGTTCTTC | CASSPPGQRPNEQFF